These T cell receptor beta chains were read from a single sample in a study of cytomegalovirus exposure and HLA in healthy donors. Assay: immunoSEQ multiplex PCR; the TCRdb copy retains only in-frame clones and omits some. The data hold roughly 120,000 clones, with more than 80% observed a single time. Sequenced: PBMCs. The origin of the receptors is a man aged 25 to 40 in good health and CMV-seronegative. CDR3s include the opening cysteine and the closing phenylalanine or tryptophan. Each record gives: clone size, J gene, V gene, D gene, CDR3 DNA, CDR3 protein. A D gene is named only where the DNA matches it firmly. Some rows mark clone size as missing; the rest say once, few, many or name a class of expanded clone.

abundance: -; j_gene: TRBJ2-2; v_gene: TRBV7-9; d_gene: -; CDR3nt: TGTGCCAGCAGCACTCGACAGAACGTGAACACCGGGGAGCTGTTTTTT; CDR3aa: CASSTRQNVNTGELFF
abundance: -; j_gene: TRBJ2-1; v_gene: TRBV28; d_gene: -; CDR3nt: TGTGCCAGCAGTCCCTCCTCCCTTGTCCGGGGGTACAATGAGCAGTTCTTC; CDR3aa: CASSPSSLVRGYNEQFF
abundance: -; j_gene: TRBJ1-1; v_gene: TRBV7-9; d_gene: TRBD1; CDR3nt: TGTGCCAGCAGCTCCAAGGGGGCAAGAAACACTGAAGCTTTCTTT; CDR3aa: CASSSKGARNTEAFF
abundance: once; j_gene: TRBJ2-2; v_gene: TRBV27; d_gene: -; CDR3nt: TGTGCCAGCTCTATCACTGGCGGGGCAGGGACCACCGGGGAGCTGTTTTTT; CDR3aa: CASSITGGAGTTGELFF
abundance: -; j_gene: TRBJ2-5; v_gene: TRBV5-1; d_gene: -; CDR3nt: TGCGCCAGCAGCTTGATGCGGGATCCTCAAGAGACCCAGTACTTC; CDR3aa: CASSLMRDPQETQYF
abundance: -; j_gene: TRBJ2-1; v_gene: TRBV7-9; d_gene: -; CDR3nt: TGTGCCAGCAGCTTGAAAGAGGGTGGAGAGCAGTTCTTC; CDR3aa: CASSLKEGGEQFF
abundance: -; j_gene: TRBJ2-2; v_gene: TRBV7-2; d_gene: -; CDR3nt: TGTGCCAGCAGCCAGCGCTGGTCCTTGTGGGAGCGTAGACGAGGGGAGCTGTTTTTT; CDR3aa: CASSQRWSLWERRRGELFF
abundance: -; j_gene: TRBJ1-1; v_gene: TRBV4-1; d_gene: -; CDR3nt: TGCGCCAGCAGCCAAGTTCGGACTGAAGCTTTCTTT; CDR3aa: CASSQVRTEAFF
abundance: -; j_gene: TRBJ2-3; v_gene: TRBV5-4; d_gene: -; CDR3nt: TGTGCCAGCAGCTTGGATGGCGGGCGGTCAGATACGCAGTATTTT; CDR3aa: CASSLDGGRSDTQYF
abundance: -; j_gene: TRBJ2-7; v_gene: TRBV5-1; d_gene: TRBD1; CDR3nt: TGCGCCAGCAGCGGGGGACAGGTCTACGAGCAGTACTTC; CDR3aa: CASSGGQVYEQYF
abundance: -; j_gene: TRBJ1-1; v_gene: TRBV4-1; d_gene: -; CDR3nt: TGCGCCAGCAGCCGAGTTCAGGGAAGGGCTGAAGCTTTCTTT; CDR3aa: CASSRVQGRAEAFF
abundance: once; j_gene: TRBJ2-5; v_gene: TRBV28; d_gene: TRBD1; CDR3nt: TGTGCCAGCAGTCCCCAGGGGGCTTTCGAAGAGACCCAGTACTTC; CDR3aa: CASSPQGAFEETQYF
abundance: -; j_gene: TRBJ2-1; v_gene: TRBV5-4; d_gene: -; CDR3nt: TGTGCCAGCAGCGGGAGTTCCTACAATGAGCAGTTCTTC; CDR3aa: CASSGSSYNEQFF
abundance: -; j_gene: TRBJ1-5; v_gene: TRBV2; d_gene: -; CDR3nt: TGTGCCAGCAGTGGGCAACAGGGTTCTACTCAGCCCCAGCATTTT; CDR3aa: CASSGQQGSTQPQHF
abundance: -; j_gene: TRBJ2-6; v_gene: TRBV2; d_gene: -; CDR3nt: TGTGCCAGCTCTGCCCGCCTAATATCCTCTGGGGCCAACGTCCTGACTTTC; CDR3aa: CASSARLISSGANVLTF